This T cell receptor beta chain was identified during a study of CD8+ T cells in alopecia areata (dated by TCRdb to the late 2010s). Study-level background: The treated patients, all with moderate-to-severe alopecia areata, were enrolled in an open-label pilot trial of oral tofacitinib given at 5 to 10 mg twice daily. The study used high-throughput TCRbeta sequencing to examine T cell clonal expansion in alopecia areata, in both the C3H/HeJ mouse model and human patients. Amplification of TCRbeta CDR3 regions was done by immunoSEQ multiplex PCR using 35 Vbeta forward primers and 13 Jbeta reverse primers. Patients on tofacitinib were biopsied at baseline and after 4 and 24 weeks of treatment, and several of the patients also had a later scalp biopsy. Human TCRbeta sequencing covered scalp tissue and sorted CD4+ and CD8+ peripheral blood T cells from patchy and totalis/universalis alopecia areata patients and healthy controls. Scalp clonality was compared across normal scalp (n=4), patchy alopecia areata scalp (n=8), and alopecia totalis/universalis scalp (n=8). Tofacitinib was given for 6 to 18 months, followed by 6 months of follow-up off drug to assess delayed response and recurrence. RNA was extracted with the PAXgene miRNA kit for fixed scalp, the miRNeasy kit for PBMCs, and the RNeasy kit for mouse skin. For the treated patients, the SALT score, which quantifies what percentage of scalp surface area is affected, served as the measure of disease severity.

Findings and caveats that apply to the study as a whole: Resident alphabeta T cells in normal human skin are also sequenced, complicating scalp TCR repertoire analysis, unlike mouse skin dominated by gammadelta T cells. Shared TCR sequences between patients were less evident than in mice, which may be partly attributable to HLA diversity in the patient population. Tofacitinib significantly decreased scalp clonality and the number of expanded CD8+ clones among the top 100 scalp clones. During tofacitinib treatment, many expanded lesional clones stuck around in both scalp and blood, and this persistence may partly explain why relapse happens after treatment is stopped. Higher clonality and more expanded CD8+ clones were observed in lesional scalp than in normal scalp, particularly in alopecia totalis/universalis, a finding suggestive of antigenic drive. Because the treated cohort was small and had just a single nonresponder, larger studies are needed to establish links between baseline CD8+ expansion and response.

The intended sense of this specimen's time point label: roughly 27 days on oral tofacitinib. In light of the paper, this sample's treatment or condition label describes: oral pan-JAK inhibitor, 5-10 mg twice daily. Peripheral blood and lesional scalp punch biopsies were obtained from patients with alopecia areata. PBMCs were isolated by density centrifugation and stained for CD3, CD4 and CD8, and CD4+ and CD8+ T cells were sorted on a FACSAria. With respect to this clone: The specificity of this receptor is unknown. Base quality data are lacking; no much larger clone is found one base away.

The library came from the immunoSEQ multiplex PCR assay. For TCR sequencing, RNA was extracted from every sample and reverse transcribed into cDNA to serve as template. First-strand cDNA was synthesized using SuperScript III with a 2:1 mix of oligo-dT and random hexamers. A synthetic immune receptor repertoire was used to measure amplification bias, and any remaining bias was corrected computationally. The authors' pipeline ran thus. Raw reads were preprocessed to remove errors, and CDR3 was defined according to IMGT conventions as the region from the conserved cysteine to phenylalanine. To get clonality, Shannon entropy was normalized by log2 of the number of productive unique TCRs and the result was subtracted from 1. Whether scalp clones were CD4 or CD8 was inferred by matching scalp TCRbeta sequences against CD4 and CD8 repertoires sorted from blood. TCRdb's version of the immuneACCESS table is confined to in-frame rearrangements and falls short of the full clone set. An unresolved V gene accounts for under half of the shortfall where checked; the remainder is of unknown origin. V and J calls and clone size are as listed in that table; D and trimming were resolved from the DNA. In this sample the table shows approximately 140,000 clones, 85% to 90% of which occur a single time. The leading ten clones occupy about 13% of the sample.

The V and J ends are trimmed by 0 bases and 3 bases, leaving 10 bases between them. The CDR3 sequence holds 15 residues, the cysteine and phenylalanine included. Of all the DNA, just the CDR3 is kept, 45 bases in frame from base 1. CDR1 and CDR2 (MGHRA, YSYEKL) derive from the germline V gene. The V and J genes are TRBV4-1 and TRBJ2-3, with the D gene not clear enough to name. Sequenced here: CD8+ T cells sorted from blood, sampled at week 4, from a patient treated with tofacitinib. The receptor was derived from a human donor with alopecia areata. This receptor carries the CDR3 CASSQEQGTTDTQYF. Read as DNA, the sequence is TGCGCCAGCAGCCAAGAGCAAGGAACGACAGATACGCAGTATTTT.